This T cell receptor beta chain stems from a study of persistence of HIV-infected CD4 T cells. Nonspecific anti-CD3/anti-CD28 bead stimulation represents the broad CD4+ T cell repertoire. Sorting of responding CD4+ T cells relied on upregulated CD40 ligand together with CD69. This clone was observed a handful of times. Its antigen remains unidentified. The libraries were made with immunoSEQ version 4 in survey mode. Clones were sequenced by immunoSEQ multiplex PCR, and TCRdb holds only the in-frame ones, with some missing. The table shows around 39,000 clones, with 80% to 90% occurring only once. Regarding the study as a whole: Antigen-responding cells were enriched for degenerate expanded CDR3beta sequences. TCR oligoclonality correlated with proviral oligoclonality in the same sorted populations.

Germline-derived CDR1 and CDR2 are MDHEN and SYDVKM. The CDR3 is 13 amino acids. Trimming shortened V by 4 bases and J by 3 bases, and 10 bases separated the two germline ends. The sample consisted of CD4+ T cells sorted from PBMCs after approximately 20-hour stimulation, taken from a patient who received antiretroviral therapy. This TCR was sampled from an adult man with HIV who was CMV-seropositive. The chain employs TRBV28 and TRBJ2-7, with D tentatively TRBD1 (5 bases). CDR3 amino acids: CASSSPDSYEQYF. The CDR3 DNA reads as TGTGCCAGCAGTTCCCCCGACAGCTACGAGCAGTACTTC.